This TCR beta chain was recovered during a study of technical replicates of blood from a handful of donors. The table lists this clone with a count of one. Assay used: immunoSEQ multiplex PCR; TCRdb lists only in-frame clones, some missing. The sample holds about 54,000 clones; less than 95% are singletons and the top ten take 0.2% to 0.25%. Sequences were obtained from T cells isolated from PBMCs. The receptor was derived from a human donor in good health.

The CDR3 DNA reads as TGTGCCAGCAGCTACCCCGGGGTAGCCTCCTACGAGCAGTACTTC. It specifies CASSYPGVASYEQYF. J is TRBJ2-7 and V is TRBV11-2; a possible D gene is TRBD2 (5 bases). The CDR3 has 15 residues. V was cut by 4 bases and J by 0 bases, with 13 bases left in between. Germline V gene data show CDR1 as SGHAT and CDR2 as FQNNGV. The full variable domain, completed using reference TRBV11-2 and TRBJ2-7, is EAGVAQSPRYKIIEKRQSVAFWCNPISGHATLYWYQQILGQGPKLLIQFQNNGVVDDSQLPKDRFSAERLKGVDSTLKIQPAKLEDSAVYLCASSYPGVASYEQYFGPGTRLTVT.